This T cell receptor (beta chain) is from a study of blood T cells in healthy people across ages. Study results and limitations: While age rose, TCR beta diversity per million T cells dropped in a roughly linear way. Naive and antigen-experienced cells could not be conclusively compared, given unsorted PBMCs.

Combining a sample-barcoded 5' primer with a J-beta primer mix, a second PCR ran for about 7 to 11 cycles. The study obtained at least 2.5 million CDR3-containing paired-end reads from every sample. One entry per CDR3 protein, called by TCRdb with MiXCR from the 5' RACE reads. The data show roughly 680,000 distinct CDR3 sequences, 45% to 50% seen once. The sample holds many counts of this clonotype. Its antigen is as yet unknown. The CDR3 is 14 residues long. With 4 bases clipped from V and 5 bases from J, the junction kept 9 bases outside the gene matches. Germline CDR1 is SGDLS and CDR2 is YYNGEE. Sequenced sample: blood. The chain links TRBV9 to TRBJ2-7; 7 bases map to TRBD2. The sequence was collected from a woman aged 55-70 years in good health. DNA for the CDR3: TGTGCCAGCAGCCCGAGGGACTATTCCCACGAGCAGTACTTC. Its protein product is CASSPRDYSHEQYF.